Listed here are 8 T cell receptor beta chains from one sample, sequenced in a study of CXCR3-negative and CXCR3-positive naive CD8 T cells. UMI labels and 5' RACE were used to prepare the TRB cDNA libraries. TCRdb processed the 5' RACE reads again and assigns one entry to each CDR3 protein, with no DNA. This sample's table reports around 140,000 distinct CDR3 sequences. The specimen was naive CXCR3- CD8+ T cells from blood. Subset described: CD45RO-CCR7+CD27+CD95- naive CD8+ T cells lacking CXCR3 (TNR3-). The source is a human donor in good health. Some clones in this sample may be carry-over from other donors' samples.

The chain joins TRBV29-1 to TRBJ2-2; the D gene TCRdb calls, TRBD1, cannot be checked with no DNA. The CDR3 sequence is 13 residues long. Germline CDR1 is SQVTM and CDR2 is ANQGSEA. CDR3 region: CSAGQANTGELFF.

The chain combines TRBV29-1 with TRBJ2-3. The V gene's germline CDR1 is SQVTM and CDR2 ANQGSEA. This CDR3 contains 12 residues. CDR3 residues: CSVEQVTDTQYF.

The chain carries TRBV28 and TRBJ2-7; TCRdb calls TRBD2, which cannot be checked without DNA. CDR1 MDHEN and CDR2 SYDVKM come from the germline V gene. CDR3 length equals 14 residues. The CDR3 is CASTSGNYSYEQYF.

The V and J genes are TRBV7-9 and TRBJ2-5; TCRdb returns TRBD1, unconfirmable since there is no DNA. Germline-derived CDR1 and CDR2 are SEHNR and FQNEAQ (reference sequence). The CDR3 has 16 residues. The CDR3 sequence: CASSYLQGALQETQYF.

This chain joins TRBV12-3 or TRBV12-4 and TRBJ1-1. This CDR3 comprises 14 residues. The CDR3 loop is CASSFGGGLTEAFF.

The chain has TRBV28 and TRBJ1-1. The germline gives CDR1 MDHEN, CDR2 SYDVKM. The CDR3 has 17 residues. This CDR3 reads CASSHPTRIGAVTEAFF.

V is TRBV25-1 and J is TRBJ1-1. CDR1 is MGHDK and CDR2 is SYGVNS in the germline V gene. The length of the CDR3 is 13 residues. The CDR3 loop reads CASSEFGDTEAFF.

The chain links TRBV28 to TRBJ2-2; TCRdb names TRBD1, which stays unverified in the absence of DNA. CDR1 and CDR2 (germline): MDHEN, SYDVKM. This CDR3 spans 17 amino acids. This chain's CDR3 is CASMVETRDGNTGELFF. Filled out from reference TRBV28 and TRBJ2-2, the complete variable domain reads DVKVTQSSRYLVKRTGEKVFLECVQDMDHENMFWYRQDPGLGLRLIYFSYDVKMKEKGDIPEGYSVSREKKERFSLILESASTNQTSMYLCASMVETRDGNTGELFFGEGSRLTVL.